The clone carrying this TCR beta chain was observed a handful of times. Its antigen is not identified. TCRdb re-called the RT-PCR reads through MiXCR, storing one row per CDR3 protein. This table holds 650,000 to 700,000 distinct CDR3 sequences, 15% to 18% found once. This sample was taken from a study of response to subunit inactivated influenza vaccine. Study-wide findings and caveats: It was suggested by the authors that few new T cells are recruited by each seasonal influenza vaccination.

This sequence originates from a man aged 50-59 years who received an inactivated influenza vaccine. Here the sequenced sample was PBMCs from blood, taken about 11 days after vaccination.

CDR3 loop: CASSTHQGWAYEQYF. The CDR3 region has the DNA TGTGCCAGCAGTACCCACCAGGGGTGGGCCTACGAGCAGTACTTC. The chain is built from TRBV6-2 or TRBV6-3 and TRBJ2-7; possibly TRBD1 for D (6 bases). Germline assignment: CDR1 MNHEY and CDR2 SVGEGT. With 5 bases removed from V and 2 bases from J, the gap between germline ends came to 16 bases. CDR3 length equals 15 residues.